These 28 T cell receptor beta chains were all obtained from the same sample, sequenced in a study of T cell repertoires in cytomegalovirus infection. Their antigens are not known. In TCRdb, the reads were re-called with MiXCR into one record per CDR3 protein. The table lists 300,000 or so distinct CDR3 sequences, 20% to 25% of them singletons. Sequencing was performed on cultured PBMCs, taken from culture after CMV antigen stimulation. These receptors came from a human donor in good health (CMV status not recorded). Some clones in this sample may be carry-over from other donors' samples.

The chain couples TRBV4-1 to TRBJ2-7, with 11 positions matching TRBD2. Trimming removed 3 bases from V and 3 bases from J; junction bases left unmatched: 4. The CDR3 consists of 15 residues. Germline V gene sequence: CDR1 MGHRA, CDR2 YSYEKL. CDR3 residues: CASSHQTSGNYEQYF. The CDR3, as DNA: TGCGCCAGCAGCCACCAGACTAGCGGGAACTACGAGCAGTACTTC.

CDR3 in DNA: TGTGCCAGCAGTCCCCTTAGCCGGAGGAACACTGAAGCTTTCTTT. This gives the protein CASSPLSRRNTEAFF. The chain joins TRBV28 to TRBJ1-1; D unresolved. The germline V gene has CDR1 MDHEN and CDR2 SYDVKM. V was cut by 5 bases and J by 1 base, with 14 bases left in between. The length of the CDR3 is 15 residues.

V is TRBV19 and J is TRBJ2-1; tentative D call: TRBD1 (5 bases). Germline CDR1 and CDR2: LNHDA and SQIVND (reference sequence). The CDR3 has 15 residues. The V and J ends lost 6 bases and 2 bases respectively, with 14 bases between them. In nucleotides, the CDR3 is TGTGCCAGTAGGGCGGCAGGGCGAACCTACAATGAGCAGTTCTTC. As protein: CASRAAGRTYNEQFF.

J is TRBJ2-6 and V is TRBV6-2 or TRBV6-3; D is unresolved. Between the trimmed V and J ends, which lost 6 bases and 2 bases, there was a span of 5 bases. Germline assignment: CDR1 MNHEY and CDR2 SVGEGT. The CDR3 loop spans 13 amino acids. CDR3 DNA sequence: TGTGCCAGCAGCCACACTGGGGCCAACGTCCTGACTTTC. It yields the protein CASSHTGANVLTF.

The chain uses TRBV11-2 and TRBJ2-3; the match to TRBD2 covers 14 bases. Germline V gene data show CDR1 as SGHAT and CDR2 as FQNNGV. This CDR3 is 18 amino acids long. Trimming cost V 5 bases and J 2 bases; bases outside gene matches: 9. The CDR3 DNA reads as TGTGCCAGCAGCCCTGGACTAGCGGGAGGTCAGGACACAGATACGCAGTATTTT. Amino acids: CASSPGLAGGQDTDTQYF.

The V call is TRBV6-5, the J call TRBJ1-2, with TRBD1 identical over 7 bases. CDR1 and CDR2 from the germline V gene are MNHEY and SVGAGI. The CDR3 is 14 amino acids. Trimming cost V 9 bases and J 2 bases; bases outside gene matches: 9. Here the CDR3 reads CARAGTAPNYGYTF. CDR3 sequence (DNA): TGTGCCAGGGCCGGGACAGCCCCAAACTATGGCTACACCTTC.

The chain recombines TRBV6-1 with TRBJ2-1; D gene uncertain. Germline V CDR1 and CDR2: MNHNS, SASEGT. There are 15 residues in the CDR3. Between the trimmed V and J ends, which lost 1 base and 2 bases, there was a span of 9 bases. CDR3 bases: TGTGCCAGCAGTGAAGACGGGTCCACCTACAATGAGCAGTTCTTC. Protein: CASSEDGSTYNEQFF.

V usage is TRBV5-4 and J usage is TRBJ2-2; TRBD2 matches at 12 bases. Germline V CDR1 and CDR2: SGHNT, YYREEE (reference sequence). With V trimmed by 5 bases and J by 7 bases, 6 bases remained unmatched. The CDR3 sequence is 15 residues long. CDR3 coding DNA: TGTGCCAGCAGTACACTAGCGGGAGGTGTCGGGGAGCTGTTTTTT. As protein: CASSTLAGGVGELFF.

The sample holds many counts of this clonotype. The chain employs TRBV6-1 and TRBJ2-3; 7 nucleotides match TRBD2. CDR1 MNHNS and CDR2 SASEGT come from the germline V gene. V shed 7 bases and J 2 bases; nucleotides not matched to a gene: 3. This CDR3 is 13 amino acids long. The CDR3 sequence: CASMRGNTDTQYF. The CDR3 DNA sequence: TGTGCCAGCATGCGGGGGAACACAGATACGCAGTATTTT.

This clonotype was found many times. The chain combines TRBV3-1 with TRBJ1-3; D is unresolved. Per the germline V gene, CDR1 is LGHDT and CDR2 is YNNKEL (reference sequence). CDR3 size: 15 residues. V lost 2 bases and J lost 0, with 8 bases in between. CDR3 DNA: TGTGCCAGCAGCCAATGGAGGCTCTCTGGAAACACCATATATTTT. This codes for CASSQWRLSGNTIYF.

This clonotype was picked up one time. The V and J genes are TRBV19 and TRBJ2-2, with D uncertain. The V and J ends lost 7 bases and 3 bases respectively, with 6 bases between them. CDR3 length: 12 amino acids. CDR1 and CDR2 (germline): LNHDA, SQIVND (reference sequence). This CDR3 reads CASKEDTGELFF. The CDR3 DNA reads as TGTGCCAGTAAGGAAGACACCGGGGAGCTGTTTTTT.

The CDR3 nucleotides are TGTGCCAGCAGTCCCGGGACAGGCGGAGGGGTCTATGGCTACACCTTC. It codes for CASSPGTGGGVYGYTF. The genes are TRBV27 and TRBJ1-2, with 8 bases that match TRBD1. The ends lost 5 bases at V and 4 bases at J; junction bases unmatched: 12. This CDR3 contains 16 residues. From germline, CDR1 is MNHEY and CDR2 SMNVEV (reference sequence).

This clonotype was detected only a few times. The chain couples TRBV12-3 or TRBV12-4 to TRBJ1-1; D uncertain. The CDR3 sequence is 12 residues long. With 3 bases removed from V and 6 bases from J, the gap between germline ends came to 8 bases. CDR3 protein: CASSLVRSEAFF. CDR3 nucleotides: TGTGCCAGCAGTTTGGTACGGTCTGAAGCTTTCTTT.

This clonotype was seen a handful of times. The V call is TRBV6-5, the J call TRBJ2-2, with D perhaps TRBD2 (5 bases). This CDR3 comprises 15 residues. Germline V gene sequence: CDR1 MNHEY, CDR2 SVGAGI. V dropped 7 bases and J dropped 4 bases, with 16 bases sitting between them. This chain's CDR3 is CASTQLEGLTGELFF. DNA for the CDR3: TGTGCCAGCACCCAATTAGAGGGTCTCACCGGGGAGCTGTTTTTT.

This clonotype was observed a few times. The gene calls are TRBV6-2 or TRBV6-3 and TRBJ1-2, with D perhaps TRBD1 (6 bases). Germline V gives CDR1 MNHEY, CDR2 SVGEGT. The CDR3 spans 17 residues. Trimming left V 0 bases short and J 4 bases short, with 18 bases between. CDR3 sequence: CASSYSRISTGSYGYTF. DNA for the CDR3: TGTGCCAGCAGTTACTCGAGGATCTCAACAGGGAGCTATGGCTACACCTTC.

The genes are TRBV29-1 and TRBJ1-2; no definite D call. Germline V lookup: CDR1 SQVTM, CDR2 ANQGSEA. Trimming stripped 6 bases from V and 1 base from J, with 15 bases between. The CDR3 is made up of 14 amino acids. The CDR3 DNA reads TGCAGCGTCGGTGGGGAGGGTGGTAACTATGGCTACACCTTC. Its translation: CSVGGEGGNYGYTF.

The chain has TRBV10-2 and TRBJ2-7; possible D gene TRBD1, 6 bases. Germline V lookup: CDR1 WSHSY, CDR2 SAAADI. V lost 3 bases and J 2 bases, leaving 17 bases between the germline ends. This CDR3 contains 16 residues. The CDR3 DNA sequence: TGCGCCAGCAGTGACCCCGTGGGGACATCGACCTACGAGCAGTACGTC. Its translation is CASSDPVGTSTYEQYV.

The rearrangement uses TRBV7-3 and TRBJ2-5, with D possibly matching TRBD2 (6 bases). Germline CDR1 is SGHTA and CDR2 is FQGTGA. V shed 4 bases and J shed 0 bases, with 18 bases lying between them. The length of the CDR3 is 17 residues. The CDR3 protein is CASSSPLSREYQETQYF. Here the CDR3 DNA reads TGTGCCAGCAGCTCCCCCCTGAGTCGGGAGTACCAAGAGACCCAGTACTTC.

This clonotype was seen just once. The chain employs TRBV20-1 and TRBJ1-4; unclear D gene. The CDR3 length is 13 residues. CDR1 and CDR2 (germline): DFQATT, SNEGSKA (reference sequence). Trimming pared 6 bases from V and 8 bases from J, leaving 16 bases between. CDR3 loop: CSATRLVREKLFF. DNA for the CDR3: TGCAGTGCCACACGTTTGGTGAGAGAAAAACTGTTTTTT.

This clonotype was recorded at least ten times. V and J are TRBV12-3 or TRBV12-4 and TRBJ1-4, with 9 bases that match TRBD1. The CDR3 runs 14 residues. Germline trimming cut 6 bases from V and 4 bases from J; bases unmatched to any gene: 3. The CDR3 is CASSRTGDNEKLFF. The CDR3 DNA reads as TGTGCCAGCAGCCGGACAGGGGATAATGAAAAACTGTTTTTT.

J is TRBJ1-5 and V is TRBV27; TRBD1 matches at 7 bases. There are 19 residues in the CDR3. Germline CDR1 and CDR2: MNHEY and SMNVEV (reference sequence). Germline trimming cut 5 bases from V and 7 bases from J; bases unmatched to any gene: 23. CDR3: CASSRYPAGDRAPRQPQHF. In DNA, the CDR3 is TGTGCCAGCAGTCGATACCCTGCCGGCGACAGGGCCCCCCGACAGCCCCAGCATTTT.

This sequence joins TRBV6-1 and TRBJ2-7; tentatively, D is TRBD2 (6 bases). This CDR3 comprises 15 residues. Germline V gene data show CDR1 as MNHNS and CDR2 as SASEGT. V lost 6 bases to trimming and J lost 3 bases, with 18 bases between them. This chain's CDR3 is CASRNGGAQDYEQYF. The CDR3, as DNA: TGTGCCAGCAGAAACGGGGGAGCCCAAGACTACGAGCAGTACTTC.

This clonotype was seen more than once but under ten times. V and J are TRBV11-2 and TRBJ1-5, with D unclear. Germline V gene data show CDR1 as SGHAT and CDR2 as FQNNGV. CDR3 length: 15 amino acids. V gave up 5 bases and J gave up 6 bases, with 17 bases separating them. This CDR3 reads CASSSSGYGGQPQHF. CDR3 nucleotide sequence: TGTGCCAGCAGCAGCTCAGGTTATGGTGGTCAGCCCCAGCATTTT. The full variable domain, with the rest looked up from reference TRBV11-2 and TRBJ1-5, is EAGVAQSPRYKIIEKRQSVAFWCNPISGHATLYWYQQILGQGPKLLIQFQNNGVVDDSQLPKDRFSAERLKGVDSTLKIQPAKLEDSAVYLCASSSSGYGGQPQHFGDGTRLSIL.

Of note for this clonotype: A much larger clone differs from this one at a single base, so this may be a read error. The final CDR3 position lacks the conserved phenylalanine or tryptophan, pointing to a likely read error. The rearrangement joins TRBV12-3 or TRBV12-4 to TRBJ1-1, with D possibly TRBD1 on 5 matching bases. Trimming cost V 3 bases and J 4 bases, with 6 bases left between them. This CDR3 comprises 12 residues. CDR3 protein: CASSFGGTEAFV. CDR3 sequence (DNA): TGTGCCAGCAGTTTCGGGGGCACTGAAGCTTTCGTT.

This clonotype was detected only a few times. The chain recombines TRBV7-2 with TRBJ2-5; unclear D gene. CDR1 SGHTA and CDR2 FQGNSA come from the germline V gene. Trimming took off 1 base at V and 1 base at J, with 16 bases between the two ends. The CDR3 is 17 amino acids. The CDR3 loop is CASSLEWVTAFQETQYF. The CDR3 bases are TGTGCCAGCAGCTTAGAATGGGTCACGGCTTTCCAAGAGACCCAGTACTTC.

This chain uses TRBV6-2 or TRBV6-3 with TRBJ2-5; D is uncertain. The V gene's germline CDR1 is MNHEY and CDR2 SVGEGT. V dropped 8 bases and J dropped 4 bases, with 11 bases sitting between them. This CDR3 has 12 residues. The CDR3 loop reads CASAPMGETQYF. For the CDR3, the DNA is TGTGCCAGCGCGCCCATGGGAGAGACCCAGTACTTC.

This clonotype was picked up many times. The rearrangement links TRBV7-2 to TRBJ1-5; 7 bases line up with TRBD1. Unmatched junction bases numbered 5, after V lost 5 bases and J lost 4 bases. This CDR3 region has 14 residues. CDR1 SGHTA and CDR2 FQGNSA come from the germline V gene. The CDR3 region has the DNA TGTGCCAGCAGCATGGGGACAGCTAATCAGCCCCAGCATTTT. Residues: CASSMGTANQPQHF.

This clonotype was seen repeatedly, ten times or more. This sequence joins TRBV7-2 and TRBJ1-1; the D is unclear. The CDR3 has 13 amino acids. CDR1 and CDR2 (germline): SGHTA, FQGNSA. V gave up 2 bases and J gave up 1 base, with 5 bases separating them. CDR3 coding DNA: TGTGCCAGCAGCTTACCCCCGAACACTGAAGCTTTCTTT. Translated: CASSLPPNTEAFF.